This TCR beta chain stems from a study of T cell repertoires in ileal Crohn's disease. Produced via immunoSEQ multiplex PCR; TCRdb's table is partial and in-frame only. The sample includes 10,000 to 15,000 clones, around three quarters of them seen just once. Germline-derived CDR1 and CDR2 are MNHEY and SVGAGI. This CDR3 contains 15 residues. V was shortened by 0 bases and J by 4 bases, with 12 bases between the two germline ends. The sample was ileal tissue. The sequence derives from an adult with Crohn's disease. This chain links TRBV6-5 with TRBJ1-2; D is unclear. In nucleotides, the CDR3 is TGTGCCAGCAGTTACTCTGTAGCGTCAGGCTATGGCTACACCTTC. This codes for CASSYSVASGYGYTF.